This TCR beta chain comes out of a study of cytomegalovirus exposure and HLA in healthy donors. About the research overall: The Caucasian-associated ancestry cluster contained more than 75% of the 398 genotyped donors.

CDR1 SGHAT and CDR2 FQDESV come from the germline V gene (reference sequence). CDR3 length: 14 amino acids. V was trimmed by 5 bases and J by 5 bases, leaving 10 bases between them. The PCR made use of 60 Vbeta and 13 Jbeta primers. This table comes from immunoSEQ multiplex PCR, and its TCRdb copy is limited to in-frame clones, with some not included. The sample yields 150,000 to 200,000 clones, 70% to 85% seen once. Study results and limitations: Presence/absence analyses assumed roughly uniform sequencing depth across donors.

Of note for this clone: The antigen is not known. The same CDR3 also results from other DNA sequences found in this sample.

The specimen was PBMCs. This chain connects TRBV11-1 to TRBJ1-6; D remains unclear. This TCR came from a man aged 35 to 55 in good health and CMV-seropositive. CDR3 DNA sequence: TGTGCCAGCAGCCTAACTAGGGATAATTCACCCCTCCACTTT. The encoded protein is CASSLTRDNSPLHF.